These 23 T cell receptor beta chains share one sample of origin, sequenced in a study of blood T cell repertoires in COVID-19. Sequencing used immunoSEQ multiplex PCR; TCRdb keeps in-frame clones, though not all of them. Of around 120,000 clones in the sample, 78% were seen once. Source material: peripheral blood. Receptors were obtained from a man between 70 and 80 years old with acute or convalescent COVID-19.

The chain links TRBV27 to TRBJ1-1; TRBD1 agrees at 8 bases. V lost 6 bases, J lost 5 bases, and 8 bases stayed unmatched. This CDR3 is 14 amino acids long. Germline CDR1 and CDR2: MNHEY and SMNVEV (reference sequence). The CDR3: CASSSDRGRTEAFF. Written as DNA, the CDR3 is TGTGCCAGCAGCTCCGACAGGGGTAGGACTGAAGCTTTCTTT.

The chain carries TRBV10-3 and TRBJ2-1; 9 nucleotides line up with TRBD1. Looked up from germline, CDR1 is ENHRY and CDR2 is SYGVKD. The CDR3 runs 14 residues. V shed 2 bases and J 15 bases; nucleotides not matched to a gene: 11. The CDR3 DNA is TGTGCCATCAGTGAGGAGGGACAGGGAAATACCCTGTTCTTC. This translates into CAISEEGQGNTLFF.

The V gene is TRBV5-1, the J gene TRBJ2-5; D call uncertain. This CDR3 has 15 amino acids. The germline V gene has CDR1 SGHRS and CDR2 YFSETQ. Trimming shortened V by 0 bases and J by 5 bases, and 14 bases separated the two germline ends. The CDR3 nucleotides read TGCGCCAGCAGCTTGGAGTCGGGTCCCCGGGAGACCCAGTACTTC. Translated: CASSLESGPRETQYF. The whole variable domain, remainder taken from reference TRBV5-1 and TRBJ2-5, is KAGVTQTPRYLIKTRGQQVTLSCSPISGHRSVSWYQQTPGQGLQFLFEYFSETQRNKGNFPGRFSGRQFSNSRSEMNVSTLELGDSALYLCASSLESGPRETQYFGPGTRLLVL.

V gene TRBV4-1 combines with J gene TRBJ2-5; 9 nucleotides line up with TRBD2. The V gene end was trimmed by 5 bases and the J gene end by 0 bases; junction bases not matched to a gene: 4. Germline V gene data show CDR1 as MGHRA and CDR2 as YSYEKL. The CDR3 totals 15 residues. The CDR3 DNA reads TGCGCCAGCAGCGGCGGACTAGCGAACCAAGAGACCCAGTACTTC. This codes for CASSGGLANQETQYF.

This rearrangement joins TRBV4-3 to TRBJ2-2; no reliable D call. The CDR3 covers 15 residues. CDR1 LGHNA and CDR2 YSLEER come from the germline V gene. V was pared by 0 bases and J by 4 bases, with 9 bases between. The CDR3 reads CASSQDQESTGELFF. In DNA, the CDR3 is TGCGCCAGCAGCCAAGATCAAGAGAGCACCGGGGAGCTGTTTTTT.

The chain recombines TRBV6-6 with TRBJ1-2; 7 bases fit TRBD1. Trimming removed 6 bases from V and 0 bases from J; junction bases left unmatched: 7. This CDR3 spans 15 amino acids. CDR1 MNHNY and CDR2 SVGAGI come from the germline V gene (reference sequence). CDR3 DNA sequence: TGTGCCAGCAGACGGACAGGAGATGCTAACTATGGCTACACCTTC. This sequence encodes CASRRTGDANYGYTF.

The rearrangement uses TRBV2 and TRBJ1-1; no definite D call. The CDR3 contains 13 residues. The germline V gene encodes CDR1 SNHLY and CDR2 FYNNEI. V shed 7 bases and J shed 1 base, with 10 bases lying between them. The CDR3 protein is CASILNPNTEAFF. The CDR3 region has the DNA TGTGCCAGCATACTGAATCCGAACACTGAAGCTTTCTTT.

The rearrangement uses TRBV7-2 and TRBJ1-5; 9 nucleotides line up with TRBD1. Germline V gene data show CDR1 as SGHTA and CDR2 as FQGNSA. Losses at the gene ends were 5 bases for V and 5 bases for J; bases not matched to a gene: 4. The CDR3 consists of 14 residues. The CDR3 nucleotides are TGTGCCAGCAGCGACGGGACAGGGTATCAGCCCCAGCATTTT. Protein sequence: CASSDGTGYQPQHF.

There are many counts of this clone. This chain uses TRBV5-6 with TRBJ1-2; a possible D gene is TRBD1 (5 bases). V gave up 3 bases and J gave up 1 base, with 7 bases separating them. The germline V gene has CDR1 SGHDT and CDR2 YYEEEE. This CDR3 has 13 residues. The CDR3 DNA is TGTGCCAGCAGCTACAGGAATAACTATGGCTACACCTTC. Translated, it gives CASSYRNNYGYTF. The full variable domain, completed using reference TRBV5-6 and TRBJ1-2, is DAGVTQSPTHLIKTRGQQVTLRCSPKSGHDTVSWYQQALGQGPQFIFQYYEEEERQRGNFPDRFSGHQFPNYSSELNVNALLLGDSALYLCASSYRNNYGYTFGSGTRLTVV.

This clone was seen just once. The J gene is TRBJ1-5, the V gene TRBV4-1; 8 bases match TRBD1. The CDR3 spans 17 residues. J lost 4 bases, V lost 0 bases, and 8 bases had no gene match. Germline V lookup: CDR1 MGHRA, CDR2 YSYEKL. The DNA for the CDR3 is TGCGCCAGCAGCCAAGATCGCGGGACAGGTTCTAATCAGCCCCAGCATTTT. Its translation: CASSQDRGTGSNQPQHF.

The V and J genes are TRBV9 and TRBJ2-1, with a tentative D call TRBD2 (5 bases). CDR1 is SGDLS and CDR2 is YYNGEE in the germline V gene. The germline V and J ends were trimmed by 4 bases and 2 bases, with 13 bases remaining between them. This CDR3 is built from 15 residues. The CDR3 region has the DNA TGTGCCAGCAGCTCAAACCCCGGGGCCTACAATGAGCAGTTCTTC. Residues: CASSSNPGAYNEQFF.

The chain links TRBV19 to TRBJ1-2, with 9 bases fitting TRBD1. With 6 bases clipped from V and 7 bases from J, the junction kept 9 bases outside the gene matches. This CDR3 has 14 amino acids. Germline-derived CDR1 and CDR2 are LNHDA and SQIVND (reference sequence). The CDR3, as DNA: TGTGCCAGTAGATCAACAGGGGGCGCGGGTGGCTACACCTTC. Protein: CASRSTGGAGGYTF.

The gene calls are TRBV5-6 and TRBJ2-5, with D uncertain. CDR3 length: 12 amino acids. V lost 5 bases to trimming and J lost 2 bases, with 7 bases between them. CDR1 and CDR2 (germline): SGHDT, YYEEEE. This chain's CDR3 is CASRLSQETQYF. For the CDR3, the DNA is TGTGCCAGCAGACTTTCACAAGAGACCCAGTACTTC.

The CDR3 reads CASSLGQVATNEKLFF. The CDR3 nucleotides read TGCGCCAGCAGCTTGGGACAGGTTGCAACTAATGAAAAACTGTTTTTT. The genes are TRBV5-1 and TRBJ1-4; weak D call: TRBD1 (6 bases). V lost 0 bases and J 0 bases, leaving 9 bases between the germline ends. The CDR3 totals 16 residues. Germline V gene data show CDR1 as SGHRS and CDR2 as YFSETQ.

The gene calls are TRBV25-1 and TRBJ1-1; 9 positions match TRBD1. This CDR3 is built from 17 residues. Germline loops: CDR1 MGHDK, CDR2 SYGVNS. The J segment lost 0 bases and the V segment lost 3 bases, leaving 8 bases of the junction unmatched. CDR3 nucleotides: TGTGCCAGCAGTGACTCTCCCGGGACAGGGATGAACACTGAAGCTTTCTTT. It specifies CASSDSPGTGMNTEAFF.

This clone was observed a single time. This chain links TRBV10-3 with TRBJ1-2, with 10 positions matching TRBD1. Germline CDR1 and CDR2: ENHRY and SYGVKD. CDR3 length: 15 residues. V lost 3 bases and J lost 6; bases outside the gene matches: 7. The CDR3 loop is CAISEGDRGRNGYTF. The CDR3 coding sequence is TGTGCCATCAGTGAAGGGGACAGGGGAAGGAATGGCTACACCTTC.

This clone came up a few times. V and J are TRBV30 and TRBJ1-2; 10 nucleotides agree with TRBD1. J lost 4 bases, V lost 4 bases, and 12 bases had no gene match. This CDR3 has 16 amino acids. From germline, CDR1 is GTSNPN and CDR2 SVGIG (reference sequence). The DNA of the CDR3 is TGTGCCTGGACCCACAGGACAGGGGGGCGGTCCTATGGCTACACCTTC. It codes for CAWTHRTGGRSYGYTF.

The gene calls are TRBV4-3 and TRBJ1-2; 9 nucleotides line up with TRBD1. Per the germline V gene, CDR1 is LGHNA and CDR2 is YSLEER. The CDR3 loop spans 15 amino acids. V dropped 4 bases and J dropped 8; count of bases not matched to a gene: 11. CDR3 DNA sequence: TGCGCCAGCAGCCCCGCGGACAGGGGACGAGGCGGCTACACCTTC. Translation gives CASSPADRGRGGYTF.

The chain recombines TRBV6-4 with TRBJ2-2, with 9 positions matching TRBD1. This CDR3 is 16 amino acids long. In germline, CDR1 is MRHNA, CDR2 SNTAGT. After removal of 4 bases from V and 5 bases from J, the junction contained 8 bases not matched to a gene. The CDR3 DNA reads TGTGCCAGCAGTGCGATCGGGACAGGGCGAACCGGGGAGCTGTTTTTT. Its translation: CASSAIGTGRTGELFF.

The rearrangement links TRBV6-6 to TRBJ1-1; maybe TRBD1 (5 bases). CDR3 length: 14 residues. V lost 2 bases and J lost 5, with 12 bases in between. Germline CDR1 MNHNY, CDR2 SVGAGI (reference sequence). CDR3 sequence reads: CASSYPSQGTEAFF. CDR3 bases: TGTGCCAGCAGTTACCCAAGCCAGGGTACTGAAGCTTTCTTT.

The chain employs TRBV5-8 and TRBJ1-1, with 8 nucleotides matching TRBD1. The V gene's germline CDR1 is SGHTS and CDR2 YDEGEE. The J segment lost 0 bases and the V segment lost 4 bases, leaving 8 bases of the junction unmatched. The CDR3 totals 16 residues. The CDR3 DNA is TGTGCCAGCAGCCGTGGACAGGGCGGGCTGAACACTGAAGCTTTCTTT. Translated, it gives CASSRGQGGLNTEAFF. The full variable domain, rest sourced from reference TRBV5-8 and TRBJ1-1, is EAGVTQSPTHLIKTRGQQATLRCSPISGHTSVYWYQQALGLGLQFLLWYDEGEERNRGNFPPRFSGRQFPNYSSELNVNALELEDSALYLCASSRGQGGLNTEAFFGQGTRLTVV.

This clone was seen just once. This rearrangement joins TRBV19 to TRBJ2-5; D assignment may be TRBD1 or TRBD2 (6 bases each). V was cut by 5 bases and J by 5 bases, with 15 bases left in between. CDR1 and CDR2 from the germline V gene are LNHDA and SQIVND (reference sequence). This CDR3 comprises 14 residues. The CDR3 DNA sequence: TGTGCCAGTAGTCTAGGGGGGCCCGTGGAGACCCAGTACTTC. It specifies CASSLGGPVETQYF. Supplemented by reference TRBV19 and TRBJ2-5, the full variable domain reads DGGITQSPKYLFRKEGQNVTLSCEQNLNHDAMYWYRQDPGQGLRLIYYSQIVNDFQKGDIAEGYSVSREKKESFPLTVTSAQKNPTAFYLCASSLGGPVETQYFGPGTRLLVL.

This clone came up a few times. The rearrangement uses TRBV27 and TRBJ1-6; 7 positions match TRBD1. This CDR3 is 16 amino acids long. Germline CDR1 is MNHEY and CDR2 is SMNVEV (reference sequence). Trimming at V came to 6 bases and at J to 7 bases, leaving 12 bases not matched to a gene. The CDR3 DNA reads TGTGCCAGCAGCTTAACCGGGACAGTACAGAATTCACCCCTCCACTTT. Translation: CASSLTGTVQNSPLHF.